The entry below describes one T cell receptor (beta chain). Its cognate antigen has yet to be identified. Base qualities are not recorded, but no much larger clone differs from it by a single base. Library prep was done by RT-PCR. Sequencing instrument: NextSeq 550. Starting from the raw public reads, TCRdb applied fastp trimming at Q25, assembled clones with MiXCR and retained in-frame beta chains. When rows share a CDR3 protein, they turn into one entry using the most common DNA and genes. The sample table contains under 170,000 distinct CDR3 sequences; only one count was recorded for roughly two fifths of them. Jointly, the top ten make up 50% to 65% of the sample. Measured from the cysteine to the phenylalanine, the CDR3 is 15 residues long. Here the CDR3 DNA is all that survives: 45 bases in frame from base 1. Here V drops 6 bases and J drops 0 bases, and the junction holds 5 bases not matched to any gene. The germline V gene sets CDR1 to ENHRY and CDR2 to SYGVKD.

The source of the sample is a study of patients and donors after allogeneic stem cell transplantation (dated by TCRdb to about 2020). Source material: blood, either unsorted or a sorted T cell fraction (not recorded which). This sequence uses TRBV10-3 and TRBJ1-3; 7 middle bases align to TRBD1. The receptor's source is a human donor who was either an allogeneic HSCT recipient or a stem cell or donor lymphocyte infusion donor (not recorded which). It is not recorded whose cells these are; they may come from a transplant donor. The CDR3 loop reads CAISADRDSGNTIYF. DNA sequence: TGTGCCATCAGCGCTGACAGGGACTCTGGAAACACCATATATTTT.